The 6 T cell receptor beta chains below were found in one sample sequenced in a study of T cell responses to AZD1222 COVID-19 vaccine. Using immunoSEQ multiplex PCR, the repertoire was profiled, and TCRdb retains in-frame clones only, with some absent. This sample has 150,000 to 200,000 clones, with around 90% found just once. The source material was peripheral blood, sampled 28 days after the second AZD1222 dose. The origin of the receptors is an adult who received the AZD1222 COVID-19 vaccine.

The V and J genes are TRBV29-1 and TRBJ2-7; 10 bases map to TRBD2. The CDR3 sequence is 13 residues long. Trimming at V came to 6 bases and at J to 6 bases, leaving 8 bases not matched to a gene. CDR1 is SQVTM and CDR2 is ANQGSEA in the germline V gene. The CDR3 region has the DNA TGCAGCGTCAAGAGCAGACTAGCGGGCGAGCAGTACTTC. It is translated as CSVKSRLAGEQYF.

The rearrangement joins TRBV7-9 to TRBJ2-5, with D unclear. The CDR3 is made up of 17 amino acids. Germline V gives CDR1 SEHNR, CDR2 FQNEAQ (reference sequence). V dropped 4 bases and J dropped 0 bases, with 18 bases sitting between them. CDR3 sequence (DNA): TGTGCCAGCAGCTCTGTCGGGCCTCCGTTTTACCAAGAGACCCAGTACTTC. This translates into CASSSVGPPFYQETQYF.

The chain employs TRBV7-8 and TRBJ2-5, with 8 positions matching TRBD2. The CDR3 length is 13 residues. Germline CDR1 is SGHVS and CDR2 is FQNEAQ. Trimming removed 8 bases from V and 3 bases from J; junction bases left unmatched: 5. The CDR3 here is CASGRLAKETQYF. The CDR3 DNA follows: TGTGCCAGCGGACGACTAGCGAAAGAGACCCAGTACTTC.

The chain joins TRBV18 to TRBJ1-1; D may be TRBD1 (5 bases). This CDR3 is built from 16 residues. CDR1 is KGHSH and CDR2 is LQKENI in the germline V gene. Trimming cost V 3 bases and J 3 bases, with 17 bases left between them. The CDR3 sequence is CASSPGGFGFYTEAFF. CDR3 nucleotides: TGTGCCAGCTCACCTGGGGGATTTGGGTTCTACACTGAAGCTTTCTTT. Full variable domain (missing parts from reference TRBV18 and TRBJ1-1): NAGVMQNPRHLVRRRGQEARLRCSPMKGHSHVYWYRQLPEEGLKFMVYLQKENIIDESGMPKERFSAEFPKEGPSILRIQQVVRGDSAAYFCASSPGGFGFYTEAFFGQGTRLTVV.

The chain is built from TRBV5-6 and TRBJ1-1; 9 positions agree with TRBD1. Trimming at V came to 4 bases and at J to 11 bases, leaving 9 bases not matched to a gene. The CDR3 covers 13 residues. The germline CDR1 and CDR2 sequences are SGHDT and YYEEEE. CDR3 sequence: CASSPGTGRGAFF. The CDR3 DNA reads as TGTGCCAGCAGCCCTGGGACAGGGAGAGGGGCTTTCTTT.

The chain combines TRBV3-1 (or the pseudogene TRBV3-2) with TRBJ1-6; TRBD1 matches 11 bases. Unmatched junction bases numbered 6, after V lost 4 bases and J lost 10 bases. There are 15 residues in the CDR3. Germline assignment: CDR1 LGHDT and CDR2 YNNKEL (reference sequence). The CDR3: CASSLGTGGGSPLHF. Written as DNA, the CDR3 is TGTGCCAGCAGCCTCGGGACAGGGGGTGGATCACCCCTCCACTTT.